The 25 T cell receptor beta chains presented below share a single source sample, sequenced in a study of early T cells in non-severe SARS-CoV-2 infection. TCRdb passed the 5' RACE reads through MiXCR, listing each CDR3 protein once. The sample contains approximately 22,000 distinct CDR3 sequences, roughly 4.4% of which appear only once. The source material was whole blood. These receptors were obtained from an adult who was a healthcare worker with PCR-confirmed SARS-CoV-2 infection or an uninfected control (not recorded which).

The sample holds a few counts of this clonotype. The gene calls are TRBV29-1 and TRBJ2-7; TRBD1 aligns across 12 bases. The CDR3 extends over 15 amino acids. Germline trimming cut 4 bases from V and 4 bases from J; bases unmatched to any gene: 8. Germline V gene data show CDR1 as SQVTM and CDR2 as ANQGSEA. The CDR3 loop is CSVASGTGGLYEQYF. As DNA, the CDR3 is TGCAGCGTTGCATCCGGGACAGGGGGCTTGTACGAGCAGTACTTC.

This clonotype was found a few times. A junction end diverges from the germline sequence, so it may reflect a read error. This chain connects TRBV27 to TRBJ2-3; 9 bases agree with TRBD1. Germline CDR1 MNHEY, CDR2 SMNVEV (reference sequence). The CDR3 runs to 18 residues. In nucleotides, the CDR3 is TGTACCAGCAGTTTAGGGACAGGGTGGGACCGAAGCACAGATACGCAGTATTTT. The encoded protein is CTSSLGTGWDRSTDTQYF.

This clonotype was found many times. V and J are TRBV3-2 and TRBJ1-5; TRBD1, as called in the table, went unchecked against the DNA. TRBV3-2 is deemed a pseudogene. The CDR3 loop spans 16 amino acids. The CDR3 region is CASSQDPGSFSEPQHF. In nucleotides, the CDR3 is TGTGCCAGCAGTCAAGACCCCGGGTCCTTTTCGGAGCCCCAGCATTTT.

This clonotype was counted ten times or more. The genes are TRBV12-3 or TRBV12-4 and TRBJ1-1, with TRBD1 identical over 9 bases. The CDR3 loop spans 15 amino acids. Trimming at V came to 1 base and at J to 4 bases, leaving 4 bases not matched to a gene. CDR3 residues: CASSLGTGAATEAFF. The CDR3 DNA reads TGTGCCAGCAGTTTAGGGACAGGGGCCGCCACTGAAGCTTTCTTT.

V and J are TRBV5-1 and TRBJ1-4; the D gene is possibly TRBD1 (5 bases). V dropped 3 bases and J dropped 14 bases, with 14 bases sitting between them. The germline V gene encodes CDR1 SGHRS and CDR2 YFSETQ. CDR3 size: 12 residues. The CDR3 spells CASSSGDGPLFF. The CDR3 nucleotides read TGCGCCAGCAGCTCCGGGGACGGCCCTCTGTTTTTT.

At least ten counts were recorded for this clonotype. V gene TRBV4-1 combines with J gene TRBJ1-1, with D tentatively TRBD1 (6 bases). Per germline, CDR1 MGHRA and CDR2 YSYEKL. CDR3 length: 15 amino acids. Trimming left V 1 base short and J 0 bases short, with 9 bases between. The CDR3, as DNA: TGCGCCAGCAGCCAAGGACAGGCGATGAACACTGAAGCTTTCTTT. Its protein is CASSQGQAMNTEAFF.

At least ten counts were recorded for this clonotype. The rearrangement links TRBV5-4 to TRBJ2-7; 8 bases agree with TRBD2. This CDR3 contains 16 residues. Losses at the gene ends were 3 bases for V and 0 bases for J; bases not matched to a gene: 8. The germline CDR1 and CDR2 sequences are SGHNT and YYREEE (reference sequence). The CDR3 region has the DNA TGTGCCAGCAGCTCGCGTGGGAGCGGGAGCTCCTACGAGCAGTACTTC. Its protein product is CASSSRGSGSSYEQYF.

At least ten counts were recorded for this clonotype. This chain connects TRBV20-1 to TRBJ1-2; D gene unclear. This CDR3 region has 13 residues. V gave up 6 bases and J gave up 0 bases, with 11 bases separating them. The germline CDR1 and CDR2 sequences are DFQATT and SNEGSKA (reference sequence). CDR3 region: CSAKRETNYGYTF. The CDR3 nucleotides read TGCAGTGCAAAGAGAGAAACTAACTATGGCTACACCTTC.

This clonotype was observed many times. The chain links TRBV24-1 to TRBJ2-5, with D perhaps TRBD1 (6 bases). Between the trimmed V and J ends, which lost 2 bases and 3 bases, there was a span of 12 bases. The V gene's germline CDR1 is KGHDR and CDR2 SFDVKD. The CDR3 is 15 residues long. In nucleotides, the CDR3 is TGTGCCACCAGTGATTCCAGCAGGGGAAAAGAGACCCAGTACTTC. Protein: CATSDSSRGKETQYF.

This clonotype occurred many times. This chain links TRBV7-2 with TRBJ1-2; D unresolved. The V gene lost 0 bases and the J gene lost 7 bases, with 12 bases spanning the gap. Germline V gene data show CDR1 as SGHTA and CDR2 as FQGNSA. The CDR3 contains 14 residues. CDR3 DNA: TGTGCCAGCAGCTTAGCCAAAATAACGGGTGGCTACACCTTC. Its protein product is CASSLAKITGGYTF.

This clonotype was detected ten times or more. The chain couples TRBV20-1 to TRBJ2-3, with no clear D. The ends were cut back, 5 bases at V and 11 bases at J, with 23 bases in the middle. Germline CDR1 and CDR2: DFQATT and SNEGSKA (reference sequence). CDR3 length: 14 amino acids. CDR3 nucleotide sequence: TGCAGTGCTGTTATCGAGGTGGACCTCAATTTGCAGTATTTT. This codes for CSAVIEVDLNLQYF.

The sample holds many counts of this clonotype. The chain recombines TRBV6-2 or TRBV6-3 with TRBJ2-1; tentatively, D is TRBD2 (6 bases). Germline V gene lookup returns CDR1 MNHEY and CDR2 SVGEGT. The CDR3 has 13 amino acids. Trimming pared 4 bases from V and 9 bases from J, leaving 13 bases between. CDR3 in DNA: TGTGCCAGCAGTTTGACTAGGTCCGCTGAGCAGTTCTTC. Protein: CASSLTRSAEQFF.

The rearrangement links TRBV7-2 to TRBJ1-3; possible D gene TRBD1, 5 bases. Trimming took 2 bases from V and 6 from J, leaving 8 bases between them. The CDR3 consists of 13 residues. CDR1 and CDR2 from the germline V gene are SGHTA and FQGNSA. CDR3 DNA sequence: TGTGCCAGCAGCTTAAAGGACACAAACACCATATATTTT. It translates to CASSLKDTNTIYF.

The V call is TRBV7-9, the J call TRBJ2-5; possibly TRBD1 or TRBD2 for D (5 bases each). Germline values: CDR1 SEHNR, CDR2 FQNEAQ (reference sequence). The CDR3 spans 14 residues. V was pared by 3 bases and J by 2 bases, with 10 bases between. The CDR3 region is CASSFGTVQETQYF. In DNA, the CDR3 is TGTGCCAGCAGCTTTGGGACGGTACAAGAGACCCAGTACTTC. Filled out from reference TRBV7-9 and TRBJ2-5, the complete variable domain reads DTGVSQNPRHKITKRGQNVTFRCDPISEHNRLYWYRQTLGQGPEFLTYFQNEAQLEKSRLLSDRFSAERPKGSFSTLEIQRTEQGDSAMYLCASSFGTVQETQYFGPGTRLLVL.

This clonotype appeared many times. The V call is TRBV6-6, the J call TRBJ1-1; D is unresolved. There are 14 residues in the CDR3. Germline assignment: CDR1 MNHNY and CDR2 SVGAGI (reference sequence). V was clipped by 1 base and J by 6 bases, with 12 bases between them. This chain's CDR3 is CASSYLSVAAEAFF. For the CDR3, the DNA is TGTGCCAGCAGTTACTTGTCCGTGGCAGCTGAAGCTTTCTTT.

As concerns this clonotype: The junction differs from germline at one of its ends, possibly a read error. The CDR3 bases are TGCAGCGTGGAAGGACGAAGCTCCTACAATGAGCAGTTCTTC. Protein product: CSVEGRSSYNEQFF. J is TRBJ2-1 and V is TRBV29-1, with D unclear. Germline CDR1 SQVTM, CDR2 ANQGSEA. This CDR3 is 14 amino acids long.

This clonotype has ten or more counts. The V call is TRBV24-1, the J call TRBJ1-1; D unclear. Trimming shortened V by 3 bases and J by 5 bases, and 12 bases separated the two germline ends. The CDR3 runs to 14 residues. The V gene's germline CDR1 is KGHDR and CDR2 SFDVKD. This CDR3 is CATSDATRGTEAFF. CDR3 DNA sequence: TGTGCCACCAGTGATGCTACCCGGGGAACTGAAGCTTTCTTT.

CDR3 bases: TGTGCCAGCAGTGGTCCCGGGACAGGGGCAAACCCCTCAACTAATGAAAAACTGTTTTTT. Protein: CASSGPGTGANPSTNEKLFF. The chain recombines TRBV28 with TRBJ1-4, with TRBD1 identical over 10 bases. CDR1 MDHEN and CDR2 SYDVKM come from the germline V gene. V gave up 5 bases and J gave up 0 bases; unmatched junction bases: 15. The CDR3 runs 20 residues.

This clonotype was seen many times. The rearrangement links TRBV6-5 to TRBJ2-7; possible D gene TRBD1, 6 bases. Germline values: CDR1 MNHEY, CDR2 SVGAGI. This CDR3 has 15 amino acids. V was clipped by 7 bases and J by 3 bases, with 19 bases between them. The DNA of the CDR3 is TGTGCCAGCACCCGAAGGCGGCAGGGGATCTACGAGCAGTACTTC. Translating it yields CASTRRRQGIYEQYF.

This rearrangement joins TRBV6-2 or TRBV6-3 to TRBJ1-1; possible D gene TRBD1, 6 bases. CDR1 and CDR2 from the germline V gene are MNHEY and SVGEGT. Trimming removed 7 bases at V and 7 bases at J, with 10 bases between. The CDR3 runs 11 residues. The CDR3 DNA reads as TGTGCCAGCACCAGGGGTAGTGAAGCTTTCTTT. Its translation: CASTRGSEAFF.

This clonotype was detected many times. The V and J genes are TRBV20-1 and TRBJ2-3; D is unclear. This CDR3 spans 15 amino acids. V was shortened by 3 bases and J by 2 bases, with 15 bases between the two germline ends. Germline V gene lookup returns CDR1 DFQATT and CDR2 SNEGSKA (reference sequence). This chain's CDR3 is CSASSPAHHTDTQYF. CDR3 in DNA: TGCAGTGCTAGCTCCCCAGCCCACCACACAGATACGCAGTATTTT.

This clonotype has at least ten counts. The chain recombines TRBV14 with TRBJ1-1, with D possibly matching TRBD1 (5 bases). The CDR3 is 18 amino acids. Deletions cut 5 bases from V and 0 bases from J, with 22 bases between. Germline values: CDR1 SGHDN, CDR2 FVKESK. CDR3: CASSTAGSTVLMNTEAFF. The CDR3, as DNA: TGTGCCAGCAGCACGGCAGGGTCGACAGTTCTTATGAACACTGAAGCTTTCTTT.

In DNA, the CDR3 is TGCAGTGCTCTTCACAGGGCCACTGAAGCTTTCTTT. Protein product: CSALHRATEAFF. This chain joins TRBV20-1 and TRBJ1-1; a weak D match, TRBD1 (6 bases). The CDR3 runs to 12 residues. V was shortened by 5 bases and J by 4 bases, with 11 bases between the two germline ends. In germline, CDR1 is DFQATT, CDR2 SNEGSKA (reference sequence).

This clonotype has ten or more counts. The genes are TRBV7-3 and TRBJ2-1, with 9 bases matching TRBD2. Germline lookup yields CDR1 SGHTA and CDR2 FQGTGA. The CDR3 is 15 amino acids. J gave up 2 bases and V 2 bases, and 1 base lay outside the gene matches. CDR3 DNA: TGTGCCAGCAGCTTACGACTAGCGGCCTACAATGAGCAGTTCTTC. It yields the protein CASSLRLAAYNEQFF.

This clonotype was detected many times. This chain uses TRBV4-2 with TRBJ2-7, with 11 bases fitting TRBD2. The CDR3 contains 15 residues. Trimming removed 4 bases from V and 2 bases from J; junction bases left unmatched: 4. Per germline, CDR1 LGHNA and CDR2 YNFKEQ. The CDR3 here is CASSPGLADPYEQYF. The CDR3 DNA is TGTGCCAGCAGCCCGGGACTAGCGGACCCCTACGAGCAGTACTTC.